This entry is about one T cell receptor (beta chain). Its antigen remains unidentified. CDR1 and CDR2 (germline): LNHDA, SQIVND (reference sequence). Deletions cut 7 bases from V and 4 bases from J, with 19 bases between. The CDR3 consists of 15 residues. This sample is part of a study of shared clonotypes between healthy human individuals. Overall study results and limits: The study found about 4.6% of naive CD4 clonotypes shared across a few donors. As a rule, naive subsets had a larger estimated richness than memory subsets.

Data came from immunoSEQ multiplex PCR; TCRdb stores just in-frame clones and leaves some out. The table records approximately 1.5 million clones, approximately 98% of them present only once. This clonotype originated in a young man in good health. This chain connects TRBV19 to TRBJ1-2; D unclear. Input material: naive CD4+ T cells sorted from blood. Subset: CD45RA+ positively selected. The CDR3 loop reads CASKGRTTSSYGYTF. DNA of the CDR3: TGTGCCAGTAAGGGCCGAACTACCTCCTCCTATGGCTACACCTTC. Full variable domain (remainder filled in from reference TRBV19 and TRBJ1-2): DGGITQSPKYLFRKEGQNVTLSCEQNLNHDAMYWYRQDPGQGLRLIYYSQIVNDFQKGDIAEGYSVSREKKESFPLTVTSAQKNPTAFYLCASKGRTTSSYGYTFGSGTRLTVV.